This is a list of T cell receptor beta chains from one sample in a study of CD8+CD57+ T cells in acquired aplastic anemia. TCRdb ran MiXCR on the reads and lists one entry per CDR3 protein. This table holds under 350,000 distinct CDR3 sequences, 56% found once. The sample taken for sequencing was sorted CD4+, CD8+, or CD8+CD57+ T cells (not recorded which) from PBMCs. These receptors were obtained from a human donor with aplastic anemia. The CDR3 runs from the conserved cysteine through the conserved F or W. The D gene is left open where the match is weak. Clone size is shown for a subset of rows, as once, few, many or a class of expanded clone.

V gene	J gene	clone size	D gene	CDR3 DNA	CDR3 protein
TRBV9	TRBJ1-4	many	NA	TGTGCCAGCAGCAAGACAGCGAGTACTAATGAAAAACTGTTTTTT	CASSKTASTNEKLFF
TRBV18	TRBJ1-1	many	NA	TGTGCCAGCTCACCTCAAGGGGGAGAAGCTTTCTTT	CASSPQGGEAFF
TRBV15	TRBJ2-4	many	NA	TGTGCCACCAGCAGAGTACGAGGGGTTCGAGGGGCACAAAACATTCAGTACTTC	CATSRVRGVRGAQNIQYF
TRBV6-1	TRBJ1-1	many	TRBD1	TGTGCCAGCAGTGAAGGGGGACAGGGGGAAGCTTTCTTT	CASSEGGQGEAFF
TRBV7-2	TRBJ2-1	few	NA	TGTGCCAGCAGTTCAGGGGGGGGGTCCTACAATGAGCAGTTCTTC	CASSSGGGSYNEQFF
TRBV5-6	TRBJ1-3	once	NA	TGTGCCAGCAGCTTACAGGGAAACACCATATATTTT	CASSLQGNTIYF
TRBV20-1	TRBJ1-1	NA	NA	TGCAGTGCTAGAGACGTGCGGGGCGGTACTGAAGCTTTCTTT	CSARDVRGGTEAFF
TRBV19	TRBJ1-5	NA	NA	TGTGCCAGTAGCCCCGGCTTCAATCAGCCCCAGCATTTT	CASSPGFNQPQHF
TRBV2	TRBJ1-1	many	NA	TGTGCCAGCAGTGAACCGAAAGTTTCAGGGAACACTGAAGCTTTCTTT	CASSEPKVSGNTEAFF
TRBV15	TRBJ1-6	many	NA	TGTGCCACCAGCAGAGATTCGGCCTCTGATTCACCCCTCCACTTT	CATSRDSASDSPLHF
TRBV10-3	TRBJ2-3	NA	TRBD1	TGTGCTAGAGCCCAGGGGGCAGATACGCAGTATTTT	CARAQGADTQYF
TRBV20-1	TRBJ2-5	NA	NA	TGCAGTGATGGGGTTGCGGAGACCCAGTACTTC	CSDGVAETQYF
TRBV29-1	TRBJ2-3	NA	NA	TGCAGCTGCAGGGAGCACACAGATACGCAGTATTTT	CSCREHTDTQYF
TRBV20-1	TRBJ2-7	few	NA	TGCAGTGCTAGAGATCAGGAGGAGCAGTACTTC	CSARDQEEQYF
TRBV2	TRBJ2-7	NA	NA	TGTGCCAGCAGTGACGGCGACTGGGCTAACGAGCAGTACTTC	CASSDGDWANEQYF
TRBV7-2	TRBJ1-2	NA	NA	TGTGCCAGCAGCTTACGGGCGGGGGGTGGCTACACCTTC	CASSLRAGGGYTF
TRBV19	TRBJ2-7	NA	TRBD1	TGTGCCAGTAGTATGGGACAGGCGCTCTACGAGCAGTACTTC	CASSMGQALYEQYF
TRBV24-1	TRBJ1-4	once	NA	TGTGCCACCAGTGATTCCGGCGGGCAGGGCGGTGAAAAACTGTTTTTT	CATSDSGGQGGEKLFF
TRBV24-1	TRBJ2-5	NA	TRBD2	TGTGCCACCAGTCCTGTGGGACTAGCGGCAAAAGGGACCCAGTACTTC	CATSPVGLAAKGTQYF
TRBV4-1	TRBJ2-7	NA	NA	TGCGCCAGCAGCCAAGGTTCGGAAATCATCTCCTACGAGCAGTACTTC	CASSQGSEIISYEQYF
TRBV10-3	TRBJ2-3	many	TRBD2	TGTGCCATCAGTGGGCAAAAAGCGGGGGGGCTAGATACGCAGTATTTT	CAISGQKAGGLDTQYF
TRBV12-3/TRBV12-4	TRBJ1-5	NA	NA	TGTGCCAGCAACAGCCTAAGCGATTTGAATCAGCCCCAGCATTTT	CASNSLSDLNQPQHF
TRBV5-4	TRBJ1-1	many	NA	TGTGCCAGCAGCCCGCCTGGGGGGATGAACACTGAAGCTTTCTTT	CASSPPGGMNTEAFF
TRBV10-3	TRBJ2-3	NA	NA	TGTGCCACGAGAGACAGGACGGGGACAGATACGCAGTATTTT	CATRDRTGTDTQYF
TRBV2	TRBJ2-7	many	NA	TGTGCCAGCATTGCTTCGGGAGTTGCCCCCTACGAGCAGTACTTC	CASIASGVAPYEQYF
TRBV6-1	TRBJ2-5	many	NA	TGTGCCAGCAGTGAAGCTTTGGACTACCAAGAGACCCAGTACTTC	CASSEALDYQETQYF
TRBV12-3/TRBV12-4	TRBJ1-1	once	NA	TGTGCCAGCAGTCTTCTCACTGTAGCTTTCTTT	CASSLLTVAFF
TRBV12-3/TRBV12-4	TRBJ1-2	many	NA	TGTGCCAGCAGCCGGATACCAAGGGAGAACGGCTACACCTTC	CASSRIPRENGYTF
TRBV7-8	TRBJ2-7	NA	NA	TGTGCCAGCACCCCAATCGATTCCTACGAGCAGTACTTC	CASTPIDSYEQYF
TRBV19	TRBJ1-2	NA	NA	TGTGCCAGTAGTATGGGCAGAAACTATGGCTACACCTTC	CASSMGRNYGYTF
TRBV6-1	TRBJ2-1	many	NA	TGTGCCAGCAGTGAAGCTGGCAGGAGCTCCTACAATGAGCAGTTCTTC	CASSEAGRSSYNEQFF
TRBV19	TRBJ1-2	once	NA	TGTGCCAGTAGCCCGGCAGGGCCTTATGGCTACACCTTC	CASSPAGPYGYTF
TRBV7-9	TRBJ1-2	many	TRBD1	TGTGCCAGCAGCTTTCAACAGGGGCCGGGATCCTTC	CASSFQQGPGSF
TRBV7-8	TRBJ2-3	NA	NA	TGTGCCAGCAGCTTTGACTCAGGCGGCACAGATACGCAGTATTTT	CASSFDSGGTDTQYF
TRBV7-9	TRBJ1-2	few	TRBD1	TGTGGGAGCAGCTTAGACAGGGACTATGGCTACACCTTC	CGSSLDRDYGYTF
TRBV12-5	TRBJ1-2	NA	NA	TGTGCTAGTGGTTTGGGGGCGGGAGGTACCTTC	CASGLGAGGTF
TRBV29-1	TRBJ1-1	NA	TRBD1	TGCAGCGTAGCGACAGGGGGCATGGGCACTGAAGCTTCCTTT	CSVATGGMGTEASF
TRBV4-1	TRBJ1-5	NA	TRBD1	TGCGCCAGCAGCCCACTGGGACAGAATGACAATCAGCCCCAGCATTTT	CASSPLGQNDNQPQHF
TRBV5-8	TRBJ2-2	many	NA	TGTGCCAGCGGCTTTAAGGGAGCCAGCACCGGGGAGCTGTTTTTT	CASGFKGASTGELFF
TRBV7-9	TRBJ2-5	NA	TRBD2	TGTGCCAGCAGCCTGTACGGACTAGCGGGAGAGAAAGGGACCCAGTACTTC	CASSLYGLAGEKGTQYF